These T cell receptor beta chains were read from a single sample in a study of blood T cells in healthy people across ages. Using its own MiXCR run on the 5' RACE reads, TCRdb lists one record per CDR3 protein. The repertoire holds 1 million to 1.2 million distinct CDR3 sequences, less than 45% seen once, with roughly 14% in the top ten. The sequenced sample consisted of blood. The receptors here all came from a man between 18 and 35 years old in good health. The CDR3 runs from the conserved cysteine through the conserved F or W. A D gene is named only where the DNA matches it firmly. Clone size is given for some rows only: seen once, a few or many times, or a class if the clone is expanded.

CDR3 DNA	CDR3 protein	J gene	V gene	clone size	D gene
TGTGCCAGCAGCTTAGGGGGGACAGAGTTTAACTATGGCTACACCTTC	CASSLGGTEFNYGYTF	TRBJ1-2	TRBV7-8	few	TRBD1
TGTGCCAGCAGTTACAGCCCTGGACAGGGCGACTACACCTTC	CASSYSPGQGDYTF	TRBJ1-2	TRBV6-5	-	TRBD1
TGTGCCAGCAGTTACTCGGGTTTTTCGGGATATAGCAATCAGCCCCAGCATTTT	CASSYSGFSGYSNQPQHF	TRBJ1-5	TRBV6-5	-	-
TGTGCCAGCAGCTTAAGTGTACGCGAAAGGGCAGCCTACAATGAGCAGTTCTTC	CASSLSVRERAAYNEQFF	TRBJ2-1	TRBV7-2	-	-
TGTGCCAGCAGCCACCAACCGGGACTACAGCAGGATACGCAGTATTTT	CASSHQPGLQQDTQYF	TRBJ2-3	TRBV3-1	few	TRBD2
TGCAGTGCTAGAGATTCGGGCGGGGTAAATGAGCAGTTCTTC	CSARDSGGVNEQFF	TRBJ2-1	TRBV20-1	-	-
TGTGCCAGCAGCCTAGGGACAGGGGTTCACTATGGCTACACCTTC	CASSLGTGVHYGYTF	TRBJ1-2	TRBV14	-	TRBD1
TGTGCCAGCGGGGGGAAAGATACGCAGTATTTT	CASGGKDTQYF	TRBJ2-3	TRBV9	few	-
TGCAGCGTTAGTCCTGGGACTGAAGCTTTCTTT	CSVSPGTEAFF	TRBJ1-1	TRBV29-1	few	-
TGTGCCATCAGAACAGGGAGGGGGATCTACAATGAGCAGTTCTTC	CAIRTGRGIYNEQFF	TRBJ2-1	TRBV10-3	-	-
TGCAGTGCTAGAGTGTTGGCGGGGGGTACCGGGGAGCTGTTTTTT	CSARVLAGGTGELFF	TRBJ2-2	TRBV20-1	few	TRBD2
TGCGCCAGCAGCGGGGCGACTAGCGGGGGCTTCACAGATACGCAGTATTTT	CASSGATSGGFTDTQYF	TRBJ2-3	TRBV5-1	-	TRBD2
TGTGCCAGCAGTTTATCACCAAACCCACAGGTTGCCAGGAGCTCCTACGTGCAGTACTTC	CASSLSPNPQVARSSYVQYF	TRBJ2-7	TRBV28	-	-
TGTGCCAGCAGTTATGCCCCCCAGGGAGGCTATGGCTACACCTTC	CASSYAPQGGYGYTF	TRBJ1-2	TRBV6-5	few	-
TGTGCCAGCAGTGGGGAATCCCGGGACAGGAACAAAAGGAGCACAGATACGCAGTATTTT	CASSGESRDRNKRSTDTQYF	TRBJ2-3	TRBV6-1	few	TRBD1
TGCGCCAGCAGCCGAGAACTCAGGGACCTGGGCACTGAAGCTTTCTTT	CASSRELRDLGTEAFF	TRBJ1-1	TRBV4-1	-	-
TGTGCCAGCACCTGGGGGAATGAGCAGTACTTC	CASTWGNEQYF	TRBJ2-7	TRBV27	-	-
TGTGCCAGCAGCTCCACCGAGCGGGAGTCTACCAATGAGCAGTACTTC	CASSSTERESTNEQYF	TRBJ2-5	TRBV7-8	-	TRBD2